These 18 T cell receptor beta chains came from one sample sequenced in a study of blood T cell repertoires in COVID-19 (dated by TCRdb to 2020 to 2021). The library was obtained by the immunoSEQ multiplex PCR assay. In TCRdb, the immuneACCESS table is reduced to in-frame sequences with V and J assigned. These tables do not hold every clone; where another copy was compared, an unresolved V gene accounts for under half, and the others remain unexplained. The sample yields tens of thousands of clones; 84% were counted once. The biggest ten clones account for approximately 8.8% of the sample. The sequencing sample was made of peripheral blood. All receptors come from a man in his sixties with acute or convalescent COVID-19.

The genes are TRBV12-3 or TRBV12-4 and TRBJ1-1; D is possibly TRBD1 (5 bases). The CDR3 length is 12 residues. V dropped 7 bases and J dropped 4 bases, with 10 bases sitting between them. The CDR3 DNA is TGTGCCAGCACCTCTAGGGGCACTGAAGCTTTCTTT. It encodes CASTSRGTEAFF.

This clone has a single count. The CDR3 sequence: CSVEGGSNTDTQYF. In DNA, the CDR3 is TGCAGCGTTGAAGGAGGCTCCAACACAGATACGCAGTATTTT. The chain recombines TRBV29-1 with TRBJ2-3; no clear D gene. Per the germline V gene, CDR1 is SQVTM and CDR2 is ANQGSEA. CDR3 size: 14 residues. V gave up 1 base and J gave up 2 bases, with 10 bases separating them.

V is TRBV27 and J is TRBJ1-6; D is uncertain. CDR3 length equals 15 residues. Germline V lookup: CDR1 MNHEY, CDR2 SMNVEV (reference sequence). V shed 8 bases and J shed 3 bases, with 14 bases lying between them. DNA for the CDR3: TGTGCCAGCGGTTCCCCACTGGTCTATAATTCACCCCTCCACTTT. Residues: CASGSPLVYNSPLHF.

This clone was seen only once. The chain is built from TRBV9 and TRBJ2-3; 13 nucleotides line up with TRBD2. CDR3 length equals 19 residues. Per germline, CDR1 SGDLS and CDR2 YYNGEE. J lost 2 bases, V lost 1 base, and 10 bases had no gene match. CDR3 bases: TGTGCCAGCAGCGTACCGGGACAGGGACTAGCGGGGCCCACAGATACGCAGTATTTT. Its protein is CASSVPGQGLAGPTDTQYF.

As concerns this clone: The CDR3 end shows no conserved phenylalanine or tryptophan, and so a read error is likely. The CDR3 DNA is TGTGCCAGCAGATTGGGGGCTAACACTGAAGCTTTCCTT. It codes for CASRLGANTEAFL. The gene calls are TRBV12-3 or TRBV12-4 and TRBJ1-1; tentatively, D is TRBD1 (6 bases). V dropped 6 bases and J dropped 2 bases, with 10 bases sitting between them. The CDR3 has 13 amino acids.

The chain combines TRBV13 with TRBJ2-5; D is unresolved. V shed 1 base and J shed 8 bases, with 11 bases lying between them. The CDR3 has 13 amino acids. In germline, CDR1 is PRHDT, CDR2 FYEKMQ (reference sequence). The CDR3 DNA is TGTGCCAGCAGCTTAGAGTCCTCAGTCACCCAGTACTTC. It is translated as CASSLESSVTQYF.

This chain links TRBV3-1 (or the pseudogene TRBV3-2) with TRBJ2-7; D not resolved. The CDR3 sequence is 15 residues long. Trimming took off 0 bases at V and 3 bases at J, with 12 bases between the two ends. Germline V gene sequence: CDR1 LGHDT, CDR2 YNNKEL (reference sequence). The CDR3: CASSQDVPVYYEQYF. The CDR3, as DNA: TGTGCCAGCAGCCAAGATGTCCCAGTTTACTACGAGCAGTACTTC.

V gene TRBV19 combines with J gene TRBJ1-1, with 7 nucleotides matching TRBD1. Looked up from germline, CDR1 is LNHDA and CDR2 is SQIVND (reference sequence). V was clipped by 6 bases and J by 6 bases; unmatched bases: 13. The CDR3 consists of 15 residues. The CDR3 nucleotides read TGTGCCAGTAGCCTCCGTAAAGGGGGCTACGCTGAAGCTTTCTTT. Amino acids: CASSLRKGGYAEAFF. Variable domain in full (rest from reference TRBV19 and TRBJ1-1): DGGITQSPKYLFRKEGQNVTLSCEQNLNHDAMYWYRQDPGQGLRLIYYSQIVNDFQKGDIAEGYSVSREKKESFPLTVTSAQKNPTAFYLCASSLRKGGYAEAFFGQGTRLTVV.

This clone was observed a handful of times. The chain employs TRBV24-1 and TRBJ1-2, with TRBD1 matching 7 bases. The CDR3 sequence is 15 residues long. Looked up from germline, CDR1 is KGHDR and CDR2 is SFDVKD. V gave up 4 bases and J gave up 8 bases; unmatched junction bases: 12. The CDR3 DNA is TGTGCCACCAGTGAGGACCGGGACAGCCTGCGAGGCTACACCTTC. Translating it yields CATSEDRDSLRGYTF.

The genes are TRBV9 and TRBJ1-2; 12 nucleotides agree with TRBD1. After removal of 3 bases from V and 6 bases from J, the junction contained 9 bases not matched to a gene. From germline, CDR1 is SGDLS and CDR2 YYNGEE. The CDR3 has 16 amino acids. The CDR3 coding sequence is TGTGCCAGCAGCGCAGAGCCGGGACAGGGGGCAGATGGCTACACCTTC. This encodes CASSAEPGQGADGYTF.

The chain joins TRBV30 to TRBJ1-6, with 8 bases fitting TRBD1. Germline CDR1 and CDR2: GTSNPN and SVGIG (reference sequence). The CDR3 consists of 16 residues. CDR3 coding DNA: TGTGCTTCGACAGGGGTGGCAATCTCCTATAATTCACCCCTCCACTTT. Its protein product is CASTGVAISYNSPLHF.

V usage is TRBV12-3 or TRBV12-4 and J usage is TRBJ2-1; D might be TRBD1 (5 bases). V lost 7 bases to trimming and J lost 5 bases, with 9 bases between them. There are 12 residues in the CDR3. CDR3 region: CASTQGDNEQFF. In DNA, the CDR3 is TGTGCCAGCACCCAAGGGGACAATGAGCAGTTCTTC.

This clone came up a few times. The chain employs TRBV7-8 and TRBJ1-1; 9 bases line up with TRBD1. The CDR3 loop spans 14 amino acids. Germline trimming cut 8 bases from V and 5 bases from J; bases unmatched to any gene: 9. Germline assignment: CDR1 SGHVS and CDR2 FQNEAQ. The CDR3 region has the DNA TGTGCCAGCTTGCGGACAGGGGAATTTACTGAAGCTTTCTTT. Residues: CASLRTGEFTEAFF.

V usage is TRBV5-1 and J usage is TRBJ2-6; D might be TRBD1 (5 bases). CDR3 size: 16 residues. V gave up 1 base and J gave up 0 bases, with 8 bases separating them. Germline CDR1 and CDR2: SGHRS and YFSETQ. For the CDR3, the DNA is TGCGCCAGCAGCTTGACAGGTCCCTCTGGGGCCAACGTCCTGACTTTC. Its protein is CASSLTGPSGANVLTF. Variable domain in full (rest from reference TRBV5-1 and TRBJ2-6): KAGVTQTPRYLIKTRGQQVTLSCSPISGHRSVSWYQQTPGQGLQFLFEYFSETQRNKGNFPGRFSGRQFSNSRSEMNVSTLELGDSALYLCASSLTGPSGANVLTFGAGSRLTVL.

V is TRBV4-3 and J is TRBJ1-6; D is unclear. The CDR3 loop spans 15 amino acids. Germline V gene lookup returns CDR1 LGHNA and CDR2 YSLEER. V was clipped by 0 bases and J by 7 bases, with 10 bases between them. The CDR3 nucleotides read TGCGCCAGCAGCCAAGATATACAAACGAATTCACCCCTCCACTTT. It translates to CASSQDIQTNSPLHF.

V usage is TRBV13 and J usage is TRBJ1-3; TRBD1 agrees at 8 bases. The germline V gene has CDR1 PRHDT and CDR2 FYEKMQ (reference sequence). The CDR3 contains 14 residues. V shed 5 bases and J 2 bases; nucleotides not matched to a gene: 2. The CDR3 sequence: CASSQDRAGNTIYF. The DNA for the CDR3 is TGTGCCAGCAGCCAGGACAGGGCTGGAAACACCATATATTTT.

This chain connects TRBV9 to TRBJ1-1; 8 bases align to TRBD1. Germline assignment: CDR1 SGDLS and CDR2 YYNGEE. This CDR3 contains 15 residues. V gave up 0 bases and J gave up 4 bases; unmatched junction bases: 5. The CDR3, as DNA: TGTGCCAGCAGCGTAGAAGCCGGACAGGGCACTGAAGCTTTCTTT. Translating gives CASSVEAGQGTEAFF.

The chain carries TRBV10-1 and TRBJ1-6; 8 bases map to TRBD1. V lost 6 bases and J lost 10; bases outside the gene matches: 5. CDR3 length equals 13 residues. The germline V gene encodes CDR1 WNHNN and CDR2 SYGVQD (reference sequence). DNA for the CDR3: TGCGCCAGCAGCCGGACAGGGTCCTCACCCCTCCACTTT. Its protein product is CASSRTGSSPLHF.